These 27 T cell receptor beta chains came from one sample sequenced in a study of Tregs in tolerant kidney transplant recipients. The repertoire was sequenced with immunoSEQ multiplex PCR; TCRdb's copy has only in-frame clones and lacks some. This table holds about 31,000 clones. Related graft donors supplied nonmyeloablative bone marrow transplants, and mixed chimerism was transient. The sequences come from CD4+ T cells from blood (PBMCs), collected 24 months after the transplant. All receptors come from a human patient who received a combined kidney and bone marrow transplant. Some T cells may have originated in the graft donor.

With regard to this clone: Sequencing ends 3 residues short of the CDR3 end; the germline J gene provides the rest. The chain combines TRBV28 with TRBJ1-6, with 8 bases identical to TRBD1. CDR1 is MDHEN, CDR2 SYDVKM, per germline. The V segment lost 6 bases and the J segment 7 bases; nucleotides outside the gene matches: 17. This CDR3 is built from 18 residues. The DNA read from the CDR3 is TGTGCCAGCAGCTTTTCGGCAGGGGGCATAGGGTCGAATTCACCC. It encodes CASSFSAGGIGSNSP. The full CDR3 sequence reads CASSFSAGGIGSNSPLHF.

With regard to this clone: The read halts 3 residues ahead of the CDR3 end, with the missing end drawn from the germline J gene. V usage is TRBV20-1 and J usage is TRBJ2-1; TRBD2 aligns across 11 bases. The ends lost 2 bases at V and 1 base at J; junction bases unmatched: 4. Germline V CDR1 and CDR2: DFQATT, SNEGSKA (reference sequence). The CDR3 sequence is 16 residues long. The CDR3 DNA, read in part, is TGCAGTGCTAGAAAGGGACTAGCGGCTTCCTACAATGAG. It is translated as CSARKGLAASYNE. The CDR3, in full, reads CSARKGLAASYNEQFF.

A remark on this clone: The CDR3 end is not reached by the read, which stops 3 residues before it; the germline J gene fills it in. The V call is TRBV5-5, the J call TRBJ2-3, with TRBD2 matching 12 bases. V dropped 0 bases and J dropped 4; count of bases not matched to a gene: 0. Per the germline V gene, CDR1 is SGHKS and CDR2 is YYEKEE (reference sequence). The CDR3 consists of 15 residues. The part of the CDR3 DNA that was read is TGTGCCAGCAGCTTGGGACTAGCGGGAGCAGATACG. Translating it yields CASSLGLAGADT. The entire CDR3 protein is CASSLGLAGADTQYF.

Worth noting for this clone: The sequenced fragment ends 3 residues before the CDR3 boundary, so the rest is inferred from the germline J gene. The rearrangement uses TRBV30 and TRBJ2-2; D uncertain. Germline CDR1 is GTSNPN and CDR2 is SVGIG (reference sequence). The CDR3 loop spans 11 amino acids. V was cut by 2 bases and J by 7 bases, with 5 bases left in between. The CDR3 region is CAWSFIGELFF. Incomplete CDR3 DNA: TGTGCCTGGAGTTTCATCGGGGAG.

A note on this clone: The read ends 3 residues before the CDR3 terminus; that terminus is restored from the germline J gene. The chain carries TRBV5-4 and TRBJ2-4; weak D call: TRBD2 (6 bases). V lost 0 bases, J lost 5 bases, and 6 bases lay in between. This CDR3 is 13 amino acids long. Germline V gives CDR1 SGHNT, CDR2 YYREEE (reference sequence). The sequenced part of the CDR3 DNA is TGTGCCAGCAGCTTGGGACTAGAAAACATT. It codes for CASSLGLENI. The entire CDR3 protein is CASSLGLENIQYF.

Notes on this clone: The CDR3 end lies 3 residues beyond the end of the read and is filled in from the germline J gene. The chain joins TRBV20-1 to TRBJ2-7, with TRBD2 matching over 11 bases. V lost 1 base to trimming and J lost 4 bases; unmatched junction nucleotides: 9. The CDR3 totals 16 residues. In germline, CDR1 is DFQATT, CDR2 SNEGSKA (reference sequence). Partial CDR3 DNA: TGCAGTGCTAGAGTGTATTCGACTAGCGGGAATTACGAG. Its translation is CSARVYSTSGNYE. The entire CDR3 protein reads CSARVYSTSGNYEQYF.

Details on this clone: The DNA ends 3 residues before the CDR3 does, and the rest of the CDR3 is filled in from the germline J gene. This chain joins TRBV7-9 and TRBJ2-5; 11 bases are shared with TRBD1. CDR3 length: 15 residues. V shed 5 bases, J shed 2 bases, and the junction held 4 bases outside the gene matches. Germline V gene lookup returns CDR1 SEHNR and CDR2 FQNEAQ (reference sequence). The CDR3 sequence: CASSVGDRGQETQYF. The sequenced part of the CDR3 DNA is TGTGCCAGCAGCGTAGGGGACAGGGGGCAAGAGACC.

A note on this clone: Read data end 3 residues before the CDR3 end; the end is taken from the germline J gene. V is TRBV28 and J is TRBJ2-2, with 7 nucleotides matching TRBD1. J was trimmed by 1 base and V by 8 bases; bases with no gene match: 10. CDR3 size: 16 residues. Germline CDR1 reads MDHEN; CDR2 reads SYDVKM. This CDR3 reads CASWFAGTENTGELFF. The sequenced part of the CDR3 DNA is TGTGCCAGCTGGTTCGCCGGGACAGAGAACACCGGGGAG.

With respect to this clone: The CDR3 is cut off 3 residues early in the read; its end comes from the germline J gene. The chain has TRBV30 and TRBJ1-2; no definite D call. V was cut by 3 bases and J by 4 bases, with 15 bases left in between. Germline V lookup: CDR1 GTSNPN, CDR2 SVGIG (reference sequence). This CDR3 is built from 14 residues. CDR3 loop: CAWRQRSPSYGYTF. CDR3 DNA (partial): TGTGCCTGGAGACAACGTTCGCCTTCCTATGGC.

Frequency places this clone as medium-sized (0.01 to 0.1%). The read ends 3 residues before the CDR3 terminus; that terminus is restored from the germline J gene. The chain links TRBV20-1 to TRBJ1-1; D is uncertain. The CDR3 has 13 residues. The germline V gene has CDR1 DFQATT and CDR2 SNEGSKA (reference sequence). Trimming left V 2 bases short and J 0 bases short, with 7 bases between. This chain's CDR3 is CSARSTLNTEAFF. The CDR3 bases that were read are TGCAGTGCTAGATCCACTCTGAACACTGAA.

Regarding this clone: The CDR3 goes on 3 residues after the read ends, and that part is filled in from the germline J gene. V and J are TRBV11-2 and TRBJ2-5; D is undetermined. In germline, CDR1 is SGHAT, CDR2 FQNNGV. The CDR3 runs to 13 residues. V was pared by 7 bases and J by 2 bases, with 11 bases between. The DNA read from the CDR3 is TGTGCCAGCACCCCGACACCACAAGAGACC. As protein: CASTPTPQET. The entire CDR3 protein is CASTPTPQETQYF.

Turning to this clone: The CDR3 end lies 3 residues beyond the end of the read and is filled in from the germline J gene. The V call is TRBV24-1, the J call TRBJ1-2; D unclear. The CDR3 sequence is 11 residues long. V was clipped by 2 bases and J by 5 bases, with 2 bases between them. CDR1 and CDR2 from the germline V gene are KGHDR and SFDVKD. The CDR3 spells CATSDSYGYTF. The sequenced CDR3 bases are TGTGCCACCAGTGATTCTTATGGC.

A note on this clone: The read ends 3 residues early relative to the CDR3; the germline J gene fills the gap. The V and J genes are TRBV9 and TRBJ2-1, with 9 bases that match TRBD1. The CDR3 contains 13 residues. The trim removed 4 bases at V and 9 bases at J, leaving 5 bases unmatched. From germline, CDR1 is SGDLS and CDR2 YYNGEE. Incomplete CDR3 DNA: TGTGCCAGCAGCAACACAGGGGGCGGTGAG. Translating it yields CASSNTGGGE. The full-length CDR3 reads as CASSNTGGGEQFF.

A word on this clone: The CDR3 goes on 3 residues after the read ends, and that part is filled in from the germline J gene. The chain couples TRBV7-6 to TRBJ2-5, with 8 positions matching TRBD2. With V trimmed by 2 bases and J by 5 bases, 7 bases remained unmatched. The CDR3 is made up of 15 amino acids. Looked up from germline, CDR1 is SGHVS and CDR2 is FNYEAQ. CDR3 DNA (partial): TGTGCCAGCAGCTTACTGGCGGGAGGCTCTGAGACC. Residues: CASSLLAGGSET. The complete CDR3 reads CASSLLAGGSETQYF.

About this clone: The observed sequence ends 3 residues before the CDR3 terminus, with the missing tail filled in from the germline J gene. This rearrangement joins TRBV5-6 to TRBJ2-7; possible D gene TRBD1, 6 bases. The CDR3 spans 14 residues. Trimming left V 4 bases short and J 4 bases short, with 15 bases between. Germline-derived CDR1 and CDR2 are SGHDT and YYEEEE. Incomplete CDR3 DNA: TGTGCCAGCAGCGTCACAGGGTCGGGGTACGAG. Amino acids: CASSVTGSGYE. The whole CDR3 protein reads CASSVTGSGYEQYF.

Worth noting for this clone: The CDR3 end lies 3 residues beyond the end of the read and is filled in from the germline J gene. The chain uses TRBV5-1 and TRBJ2-7; 10 bases agree with TRBD2. V lost 2 bases to trimming and J lost 5 bases; unmatched junction nucleotides: 1. The CDR3 covers 13 residues. The V gene's germline CDR1 is SGHRS and CDR2 YFSETQ. The CDR3: CASSFTSGNEQYF. The CDR3 DNA, read in part, is TGCGCCAGCAGCTTCACTAGCGGGAACGAG. Variable domain in full (rest from reference TRBV5-1 and TRBJ2-7): KAGVTQTPRYLIKTRGQQVTLSCSPISGHRSVSWYQQTPGQGLQFLFEYFSETQRNKGNFPGRFSGRQFSNSRSEMNVSTLELGDSALYLCASSFTSGNEQYFGPGTRLTVT.

As for this clone: With the read ending 3 residues before the CDR3 end, the germline J gene is used to fill in that end. This chain joins TRBV5-4 and TRBJ2-7, with unresolved D. V was trimmed by 1 base and J by 4 bases, leaving 6 bases between them. CDR3 length: 12 amino acids. Germline CDR1 is SGHNT and CDR2 is YYREEE (reference sequence). The part of the CDR3 DNA that was read is TGTGCCAGCAGCTTGTCAGGTTACGAG. This sequence encodes CASSLSGYE. The complete CDR3 protein is CASSLSGYEQYF.

Details on this clone: The read stops 3 residues short of the end of the CDR3; the missing end is completed from the germline J gene. The V gene is TRBV30, the J gene TRBJ1-3, with D maybe TRBD1 (5 bases). The CDR3 loop spans 15 amino acids. Trimming took 2 bases from V and 2 from J, leaving 13 bases between them. Per germline, CDR1 GTSNPN and CDR2 SVGIG (reference sequence). The DNA read from the CDR3 is TGTGCCTGGAGTATAGTTGGGGCCGCTGGAAACACC. It codes for CAWSIVGAAGNT. From start to end, the CDR3 is CAWSIVGAAGNTIYF.

With regard to this clone: Read coverage stops 3 residues before the CDR3 terminus; the germline J gene supplies the remainder. The genes are TRBV14 and TRBJ1-6, with 7 bases matching TRBD1. The germline V gene has CDR1 SGHDN and CDR2 FVKESK. The CDR3 is made up of 16 amino acids. V lost 6 bases and J lost 7; bases outside the gene matches: 12. The part of the CDR3 DNA that was read is TGTGCCAGCAGTAACTCAGGGGGGAAAAGGAATTCACCC. As protein: CASSNSGGKRNSP. In full, the CDR3 reads CASSNSGGKRNSPLHF.

Details on this clone: The CDR3 end lies 3 residues beyond the end of the read and is filled in from the germline J gene. This chain joins TRBV6-2 or TRBV6-3 and TRBJ1-2, with D unresolved. Per germline, CDR1 MNHEY and CDR2 SVGEGT. There are 16 residues in the CDR3. V was shortened by 8 bases and J by 3 bases, with 22 bases between the two germline ends. Here the CDR3 reads CASRTTRPEYYYGYTF. The CDR3 bases that were read are TGTGCCAGCCGTACGACTCGACCCGAATATTACTATGGC.

As regards this clone: The CDR3 end is not reached by the read, which stops 3 residues before it; the germline J gene fills it in. The chain is built from TRBV20-1 and TRBJ2-1, with 13 bases that match TRBD2. J gave up 9 bases and V 0 bases, and 11 bases lay outside the gene matches. The CDR3 totals 17 residues. Germline V gene data show CDR1 as DFQATT and CDR2 as SNEGSKA (reference sequence). The sequenced part of the CDR3 DNA is TGCAGTGCTAGAGATCCCCTTACTAGCGGGAGGGCGGCTGAG. Translated, it gives CSARDPLTSGRAAE. The entire CDR3 protein reads CSARDPLTSGRAAEQFF.

Regarding this clone: Read data end 3 residues before the CDR3 end; the end is taken from the germline J gene. This chain joins TRBV7-9 and TRBJ2-2; 7 nucleotides line up with TRBD1. CDR1 is SEHNR, CDR2 FQNEAQ, per germline (reference sequence). This CDR3 spans 15 amino acids. After removal of 1 base from V and 4 bases from J, the junction contained 3 bases not matched to a gene. The CDR3 loop reads CASSLVAGGTGELFF. The sequenced part of the CDR3 DNA is TGTGCCAGCAGCTTAGTGGCAGGGGGCACCGGGGAG.

Concerning this clone: The CDR3 extends 3 residues past the end of the read, so its final part is completed from the germline J gene. The chain recombines TRBV28 with TRBJ2-7, with D unclear. With 5 bases removed from V and 3 bases from J, the gap between germline ends came to 5 bases. CDR1 MDHEN and CDR2 SYDVKM come from the germline V gene. CDR3 size: 11 residues. The CDR3 region is CASSLYYEQYF. CDR3 DNA, as far as it was read: TGTGCCAGCAGTCTGTACTACGAG.

On this clone: From the germline J gene comes the end of the CDR3, since the read stops 3 residues before it. The chain joins TRBV19 to TRBJ2-3; TRBD2 agrees at 12 bases. The length of the CDR3 is 14 residues. Trimming cost V 6 bases and J 3 bases; bases outside gene matches: 1. The germline gives CDR1 LNHDA, CDR2 SQIVND (reference sequence). The CDR3 DNA, read in part, is TGTGCCAGTAGCGGACTAGCGGGAACAGATACG. It is translated as CASSGLAGTDT. The whole CDR3 sequence reads CASSGLAGTDTQYF.

On this clone: The read ends 3 residues early relative to the CDR3; the germline J gene fills the gap. The genes are TRBV7-3 and TRBJ1-4; D is possibly TRBD1 (6 bases). CDR1 is SGHTA, CDR2 FQGTGA, per germline. V was trimmed by 3 bases and J by 3 bases, leaving 11 bases between them. The CDR3 contains 15 residues. The CDR3 loop reads CASSFRGFANEKLFF. The CDR3 DNA, read in part, is TGTGCCAGCAGCTTTAGGGGGTTCGCTAATGAAAAA.

Regarding this clone: The read terminates 3 residues ahead of where the CDR3 ends, so the germline J gene completes it. The chain employs TRBV7-2 and TRBJ1-1; weak D call: TRBD1 (5 bases). This CDR3 has 14 residues. Between the trimmed V and J ends, which lost 6 bases and 1 base, there was a span of 12 bases. Germline lookup yields CDR1 SGHTA and CDR2 FQGNSA. The CDR3: CASSEQAANTEAFF. The covered CDR3 bases are TGTGCCAGCAGTGAACAGGCGGCGAACACTGAA.

Worth noting for this clone: The read falls 3 residues short of the CDR3 end, and the missing part is taken from the germline J gene. The chain employs TRBV29-1 and TRBJ2-1; TRBD2 might be the D (7 bases). V lost 5 bases to trimming and J lost 1 base, with 12 bases between them. CDR1 is SQVTM, CDR2 ANQGSEA, per germline. The CDR3 runs to 14 residues. The CDR3 protein is CSVLGGHSYNEQFF. The DNA read from the CDR3 is TGCAGCGTTTTGGGGGGGCATTCCTACAATGAG.